These T cell receptor beta chains were read from a single sample in a study of OX40 agonist ivuxolimab in advanced cancers. Clones were read by immunoSEQ multiplex PCR, and TCRdb kept only the in-frame ones, dropping some. The sample has around 63,000 clones; 80% to 95% are singletons. This sample comprised CD4+ or CD8+ T cells sorted from blood, obtained in a trial of the OX40 agonist ivuxolimab. The receptors come from an adult with an advanced solid tumor such as melanoma, head and neck, liver or kidney cancer. Each CDR3 is given with its conserved first and last residue. Each record gives: J gene, clone size, D gene, V gene, CDR3 protein, CDR3 DNA. A D gene is named only where the DNA matches it firmly. Expanded clones are given a class, and other clones once, few, many or no size at all.

TRBJ2-7	-	TRBD2	TRBV4-2	CASSQGPAGVYEQYF	TGTGCCAGCAGCCAAGGACCAGCGGGAGTGTACGAGCAGTACTTC
TRBJ1-1	-	TRBD1	TRBV27	CASTTGGLGTEAFF	TGTGCCAGCACCACAGGGGGCTTGGGCACTGAAGCTTTCTTT
TRBJ1-1	-	-	TRBV7-9	CASSFGSGGTEAFF	TGTGCCAGCAGCTTTGGATCGGGAGGAACTGAAGCTTTCTTT
TRBJ1-5	-	TRBD1	TRBV6-6	CASDRGGQPQHF	TGTGCCAGTGACAGGGGTGGTCAGCCCCAGCATTTT
TRBJ2-7	-	-	TRBV21-1	CASSKTQGPYEQYF	TGTGCCAGCAGTAAGACTCAGGGTCCCTACGAGCAGTACTTC
TRBJ2-2	-	TRBD2	TRBV27	CASTTQTSGTTVTGELFF	TGTGCCAGCACCACACAGACTAGCGGGACTACCGTCACCGGGGAGCTGTTTTTT
TRBJ2-2	-	-	TRBV9	CASSPEQDWNTGELFF	TGTGCCAGCAGCCCAGAACAGGACTGGAACACCGGGGAGCTGTTTTTT
TRBJ2-1	-	TRBD2	TRBV9	CASSSTSGRYNEQFF	TGTGCCAGCAGCAGTACTAGCGGGAGGTACAATGAGCAGTTCTTC
TRBJ2-3	-	TRBD1	TRBV10-3	CAISEWTGGTDTQYF	TGTGCCATCAGTGAGTGGACAGGGGGCACAGATACGCAGTATTTT
TRBJ2-7	once	-	TRBV6-5	CASSHGVSEQYF	TGTGCCAGCAGCCACGGGGTGAGCGAGCAGTACTTC
TRBJ2-2	-	-	TRBV18	CASSPGQGKNTGELFF	TGTGCCAGCTCACCCGGCCAGGGAAAGAACACCGGGGAGCTGTTTTTT
TRBJ2-1	-	TRBD1	TRBV19	CASSPDRELYNEQFF	TGTGCCAGTAGCCCGGACAGGGAACTCTACAATGAGCAGTTCTTC
TRBJ2-7	few	TRBD2	TRBV4-2	CASSARTSGSYEQYF	TGTGCCAGCAGCGCCCGGACTAGCGGGAGCTACGAGCAGTACTTC
TRBJ2-5	once	-	TRBV19	CASSMGRRETQYF	TGTGCCAGTAGTATGGGACGGAGGGAGACCCAGTACTTC
TRBJ1-1	-	-	TRBV28	CASSLLTQSHEAFF	TGTGCCAGCAGTTTATTGACACAGTCTCATGAAGCTTTCTTT
TRBJ2-2	-	TRBD2	TRBV30	CAWMGRAGELFF	TGTGCCTGGATGGGGAGGGCCGGGGAGCTGTTTTTT
TRBJ2-1	-	-	TRBV27	CASSSGAEQFF	TGTGCCAGCAGTTCGGGGGCTGAGCAGTTCTTC
TRBJ1-3	-	TRBD1	TRBV10-3	CAISDWTGTGNTIYF	TGTGCCATCAGTGATTGGACAGGGACTGGAAACACCATATATTTT
TRBJ2-1	-	TRBD2	TRBV6-1	CASSEIAGGSGEQFF	TGTGCCAGCAGTGAAATAGCGGGGGGGTCTGGTGAGCAGTTCTTC
TRBJ2-2	-	-	TRBV6-5	CASSPTREGTGELFF	TGTGCCAGCAGTCCCACCCGGGAAGGTACCGGGGAGCTGTTTTTT
TRBJ1-3	-	-	TRBV7-9	CASSLEFKNTIYF	TGTGCCAGCAGCTTAGAATTTAAGAACACCATATATTTT
TRBJ2-7	-	-	TRBV19	CASSMGSSYEQYF	TGTGCCAGTAGTATGGGAAGCTCCTACGAGCAGTACTTC
TRBJ2-1	-	-	TRBV11-2	CASSLARGPRNEQFF	TGTGCCAGCAGCTTAGCACGGGGGCCGAGGAATGAGCAGTTCTTC